This T cell receptor beta chain was captured by sequencing in a study of spatial heterogeneity in lung cancer. General study findings and limits: Tracking of tumor mutation counts was seen in expanded intratumoral alpha and beta TCR counts.

By share, this clonotype counts as medium-sized. Its matching antigen is unknown. This beta chain is a stray read from a library made for alpha chains; its abundance is not meaningful. The V and J ends lost 2 bases and 9 bases respectively, with 11 bases between them. The germline V gene encodes CDR1 MGHDK and CDR2 SYGVNS. The CDR3 has 13 residues. TCRdb reanalysed the 5' RACE reads using MiXCR and keeps one entry per CDR3 protein. Among roughly 5,800 distinct CDR3 sequences, roughly 15% were seen once, and the ten largest hold around 11%. Time point denoted: sample taken at primary tumor resection. Samples were donated by 72 untreated early-stage non-small cell lung cancer patients.

The clonotype originates from a male donor with early-stage non-small cell lung cancer. The sequences come from lung tumor tissue, collected at surgery. The chain has TRBV25-1 and TRBJ2-1, with a weak D call TRBD2 (6 bases). The CDR3 nucleotides are TGTGCCAGCAGTGAACAGGGAGGTAGTGAGCAGTTCTTC. Residues: CASSEQGGSEQFF.